Presented here are 20 T cell receptor beta chains from one specimen sequenced in a study of blood T cells in healthy people across ages. With a J-beta primer mix and a sample-barcoded 5' primer, a second PCR ran roughly 7 to 11 cycles. TCRdb independently ran MiXCR on the 5' RACE reads; one entry per CDR3 protein. The profile covers fewer than 1,000,000 distinct CDR3 sequences, with less than 60% appearing a single time and roughly 18% taken by the ten largest. Sequenced: blood. These receptors were taken from a man older than 75 in good health.

This clonotype appeared a few times. J is TRBJ2-3 and V is TRBV6-5, with 7 bases lining up with TRBD1. Trimming at V came to 1 base and at J to 6 bases, leaving 4 bases not matched to a gene. This CDR3 is 14 amino acids long. From germline, CDR1 is MNHEY and CDR2 SVGAGI. The CDR3 DNA reads TGTGCCAGCAGTTACTTACAGGGGATGGATACGCAGTATTTT. Residues: CASSYLQGMDTQYF.

This clonotype came up a few times. The genes are TRBV11-3 and TRBJ2-3; a weak D match, TRBD2 (6 bases). Germline loops: CDR1 SGHNT, CDR2 YENEEA. V was clipped by 4 bases and J by 7 bases, with 6 bases between them. CDR3 length: 11 amino acids. The CDR3 sequence: CASSWDYTQYF. CDR3 sequence (DNA): TGTGCCAGCAGCTGGGACTATACGCAGTATTTT.

About this clonotype: This may stem from a read error, because a much larger clone lies one nucleotide away. The chain links TRBV6-2 or TRBV6-3 to TRBJ2-7, with a weak D call TRBD2 (6 bases). Germline V CDR1 and CDR2: MNHEY, SVGEGT. The CDR3 runs 13 residues. This chain's CDR3 is CTSSSGVVYEQYF. Here the CDR3 DNA reads TGTACCAGCAGCTCGGGAGTTGTTTACGAGCAGTACTTC.

The J gene is TRBJ2-1, the V gene TRBV2, with 10 bases that match TRBD2. There are 17 residues in the CDR3. The ends lost 4 bases at V and 1 base at J; junction bases unmatched: 7. Germline CDR1 SNHLY, CDR2 FYNNEI. The CDR3 here is CASSVPTSGLSYNEQFF. The CDR3 region has the DNA TGTGCCAGCAGTGTTCCGACTAGCGGGCTATCCTACAATGAGCAGTTCTTC.

The gene calls are TRBV5-1 and TRBJ2-3, with 9 positions matching TRBD1. The CDR3 has 18 amino acids. Trimming removed 1 base from V and 2 bases from J; junction bases left unmatched: 11. The germline V gene encodes CDR1 SGHRS and CDR2 YFSETQ. In DNA form, the CDR3 reads TGCGCCAGCAGCTTGACCTACGACAGGGGGATTCCCACAGATACGCAGTATTTT. Amino acid sequence: CASSLTYDRGIPTDTQYF.

The rearrangement joins TRBV2 to TRBJ2-7; 10 bases agree with TRBD2. J was trimmed by 4 bases and V by 1 base; bases with no gene match: 4. CDR1 SNHLY and CDR2 FYNNEI come from the germline V gene. The CDR3 has 15 residues. CDR3 nucleotides: TGTGCCAGCAGTGAAGGGGGAGCGGGAGGGTACGAGCAGTACTTC. Translating it yields CASSEGGAGGYEQYF. The full variable domain, in which reference TRBV2 and TRBJ2-7 provide the parts outside the CDR3, is EPEVTQTPSHQVTQMGQEVILRCVPISNHLYFYWYRQILGQKVEFLVSFYNNEISEKSEIFDDQFSVERPDGSNFTLKIRSTKLEDSAMYFCASSEGGAGGYEQYFGPGTRLTVT.

The chain employs TRBV20-1 and TRBJ2-1; D is uncertain. The CDR3 contains 15 residues. The V end lost 0 bases, the J end lost 6 bases, and 15 bases lay between the germline ends. Germline V gene sequence: CDR1 DFQATT, CDR2 SNEGSKA (reference sequence). The CDR3 sequence is CSARDLPPASNEQFF. In DNA form, the CDR3 reads TGCAGTGCTAGAGATCTACCTCCCGCTAGCAATGAGCAGTTCTTC.

The chain joins TRBV12-3 or TRBV12-4 to TRBJ1-1; D uncertain. This CDR3 has 13 residues. V dropped 2 bases and J dropped 5 bases, with 9 bases sitting between them. As DNA, the CDR3 is TGTGCCAGCAGTTTAAAAGCTTTTACTGAAGCTTTCTTT. Protein: CASSLKAFTEAFF.

Many counts were recorded for this clonotype. The chain recombines TRBV4-1 with TRBJ2-7, with D tentatively TRBD1 (5 bases). Germline assignment: CDR1 MGHRA and CDR2 YSYEKL. The CDR3 runs 15 residues. Deletions cut 1 base from V and 3 bases from J, with 13 bases between. The CDR3 nucleotides read TGCGCCAGCAGCCAAGGACAGATCGAGATCTACGAGCAGTACTTC. It yields the protein CASSQGQIEIYEQYF.

This clonotype was observed a handful of times. The chain has TRBV6-5 and TRBJ1-2, with D hard to call. The CDR3 totals 14 residues. V lost 6 bases and J 5 bases, leaving 16 bases between the germline ends. Germline V gene data show CDR1 as MNHEY and CDR2 as SVGAGI. This CDR3 reads CASSRRVSTYGYTF. The CDR3 DNA is TGTGCCAGCAGCAGAAGGGTGTCTACGTATGGCTACACCTTC.

The gene calls are TRBV7-3 and TRBJ2-1, with D unclear. Germline loops: CDR1 SGHTA, CDR2 FQGTGA. CDR3 length equals 15 residues. The ends were cut back, 4 bases at V and 2 bases at J, with 12 bases in the middle. The CDR3 here is CASSSQPGAYNEQFF. CDR3 bases: TGTGCCAGCAGCTCCCAGCCTGGCGCCTACAATGAGCAGTTCTTC. The complete variable domain, with remaining parts taken from reference TRBV7-3 and TRBJ2-1, reads GAGVSQTPSNKVTEKGKYVELRCDPISGHTALYWYRQSLGQGPEFLIYFQGTGAADDSGLPNDRFFAVRPEGSVSTLKIQRTERGDSAVYLCASSSQPGAYNEQFFGPGTRLTVL.

The rearrangement uses TRBV20-1 and TRBJ2-1; TRBD2 matches at 9 bases. J was trimmed by 8 bases and V by 6 bases; bases with no gene match: 5. CDR1 and CDR2 (germline): DFQATT, SNEGSKA (reference sequence). The length of the CDR3 is 12 residues. CDR3: CSAQREEDEQFF. The DNA of the CDR3 is TGCAGTGCGCAGCGGGAGGAGGATGAGCAGTTCTTC.

As concerns this clonotype: The germline gene is not matched at one end of the junction; a read error may be the cause. This chain joins TRBV28 and TRBJ2-1; TRBD2 agrees at 7 bases. This CDR3 comprises 14 residues. Per germline, CDR1 MDHEN and CDR2 SYDVKM. In nucleotides, the CDR3 is TGTGTCAGCAGTGTATTGGGGGGGTATAATGAGCAGTTCTTC. Translation: CVSSVLGGYNEQFF.

In the case of this clonotype: A much more abundant neighbour one base away suggests this may be a read error. The DNA of the CDR3 is TGTGCCGGCAGTGGGGGACTCCGCGACAATGAGCAGTTCTTC. Its translation is CAGSGGLRDNEQFF. This chain joins TRBV2 and TRBJ2-1; possibly TRBD2 for D (6 bases). Germline CDR1 is SNHLY and CDR2 is FYNNEI. The CDR3 is 14 residues long.

The chain has TRBV7-2 and TRBJ2-1; D not resolved. Per germline, CDR1 SGHTA and CDR2 FQGNSA. The CDR3 runs to 16 residues. Deletions cut 5 bases from V and 0 bases from J, with 14 bases between. CDR3 DNA: TGTGCCAGCAGCCGATTCGCCGTGAGCTCCTACAATGAGCAGTTCTTC. Protein: CASSRFAVSSYNEQFF.

This clonotype was seen only a few times. The chain couples TRBV25-1 to TRBJ1-6, with 9 bases aligning to TRBD1. The CDR3 sequence is 14 residues long. Germline-derived CDR1 and CDR2 are MGHDK and SYGVNS. J was trimmed by 7 bases and V by 5 bases; bases with no gene match: 3. The CDR3 DNA reads as TGTGCCAGCAGTTGGGGGACAGGGAATTCACCCCTCCACTTT. Amino acid sequence: CASSWGTGNSPLHF. Looking up the rest from reference TRBV25-1 and TRBJ1-6 gives the full variable domain: EADIYQTPRYLVIGTGKKITLECSQTMGHDKMYWYQQDPGMELHLIHYSYGVNSTEKGDLSSESTVSRIRTEHFPLTLESARPSHTSQYLCASSWGTGNSPLHFGNGTRLTVT.

The chain joins TRBV4-2 to TRBJ2-7; TRBD2 matches at 10 bases. The CDR3 spans 19 residues. The germline gives CDR1 LGHNA, CDR2 YNFKEQ. The V gene end was trimmed by 1 base and the J gene end by 2 bases; junction bases not matched to a gene: 14. The DNA of the CDR3 is TGTGCCAGCAGCCAAGTCGGTGGGATTGGGACTAGCGACACCTACGAGCAGTACTTC. Translating gives CASSQVGGIGTSDTYEQYF.

V and J are TRBV4-2 and TRBJ2-7; 7 positions match TRBD2. CDR3 length: 16 residues. J was trimmed by 8 bases and V by 0 bases; bases with no gene match: 13. Looked up from germline, CDR1 is LGHNA and CDR2 is YNFKEQ. The CDR3 region is CASSQDRRSGVMKQYF. The CDR3 DNA reads TGTGCCAGCAGCCAAGATAGGCGCAGCGGGGTTATGAAGCAGTACTTC.

Notes on this clonotype: At one of its ends the junction is not consistent with the germline gene, which may arise from a read error. The V call is TRBV7-6, the J call TRBJ1-1, with D tentatively TRBD1 (6 bases). This CDR3 contains 13 residues. CDR1 SGHVS and CDR2 FNYEAQ come from the germline V gene. The CDR3 protein is CASSQGGNPEAFF. The CDR3 DNA reads as TGTGCCAGCAGTCAAGGGGGGAACCCTGAAGCTTTCTTT.

The chain joins TRBV5-1 to TRBJ2-4; the D gene is possibly TRBD1 (6 bases). The end of the DNA aligns better with TRBJ2-7, so the J call may be wrong. Germline lookup yields CDR1 SGHRS and CDR2 YFSETQ. The CDR3 loop spans 14 amino acids. CDR3 loop: CASSFRDISYEQYF. The CDR3 region has the DNA TGCGCCAGCAGCTTTAGGGACATCTCCTACGAGCAGTACTTC.